These 3 T cell receptor beta chains were sequenced from one sample in a study of early T cells in non-severe SARS-CoV-2 infection. One entry per CDR3 protein results from TCRdb running MiXCR on the 5' RACE reads. The profile shows tens of thousands of distinct CDR3 sequences, more than 7% of them singletons. Sequences were obtained from whole blood. The receptors stem from an adult who was a healthcare worker with PCR-confirmed SARS-CoV-2 infection or an uninfected control (not recorded which).

In this sample, this clonotype turned up many times. This rearrangement joins TRBV6-5 to TRBJ1-6; D is possibly TRBD1 (6 bases). The CDR3 is 16 amino acids. The germline CDR1 and CDR2 sequences are MNHEY and SVGAGI. The V and J ends lost 0 bases and 4 bases respectively, with 10 bases between them. Written as DNA, the CDR3 is TGTGCCAGCAGTTACTCGATGACAGGTTATAATTCACCCCTCCACTTT. Translated: CASSYSMTGYNSPLHF.

This clonotype was seen a handful of times. The chain is built from TRBV20-1 and TRBJ1-5; no clear D gene. The V end lost 6 bases, the J end lost 4 bases, and 16 bases lay between the germline ends. From germline, CDR1 is DFQATT and CDR2 SNEGSKA (reference sequence). The CDR3 loop spans 14 amino acids. The CDR3 DNA reads TGCAGTGCAGGAAGCCCTCCTATAAATCAGCCCCAGCATTTT. Its protein is CSAGSPPINQPQHF.

The rearrangement joins TRBV28 to TRBJ1-5; 9 bases map to TRBD1. V trimming: 3 bases; J trimming: 5 bases; junction bases outside the gene matches: 8. CDR1 and CDR2 from the germline V gene are MDHEN and SYDVKM. The CDR3 is 16 residues long. This chain's CDR3 is CASSFLSRTGDQPQHF. The CDR3 nucleotides are TGTGCCAGCAGTTTCCTTTCAAGGACAGGGGATCAGCCCCAGCATTTT. The whole variable domain, remainder taken from reference TRBV28 and TRBJ1-5, is DVKVTQSSRYLVKRTGEKVFLECVQDMDHENMFWYRQDPGLGLRLIYFSYDVKMKEKGDIPEGYSVSREKKERFSLILESASTNQTSMYLCASSFLSRTGDQPQHFGDGTRLSIL.